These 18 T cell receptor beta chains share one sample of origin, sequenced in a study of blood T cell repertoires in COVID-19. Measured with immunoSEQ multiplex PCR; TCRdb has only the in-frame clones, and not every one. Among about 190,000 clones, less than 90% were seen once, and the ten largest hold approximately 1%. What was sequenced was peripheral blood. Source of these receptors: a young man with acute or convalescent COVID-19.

This CDR3 is CASSSPSVTEAFF. The CDR3 DNA follows: TGTGCCAGCAGCTCCCCCTCGGTAACTGAAGCTTTCTTT. The chain has TRBV7-6 and TRBJ1-1; D is ambiguous. Trimming took 4 bases from V and 5 from J, leaving 11 bases between them. From germline, CDR1 is SGHVS and CDR2 FNYEAQ. The CDR3 extends over 13 amino acids.

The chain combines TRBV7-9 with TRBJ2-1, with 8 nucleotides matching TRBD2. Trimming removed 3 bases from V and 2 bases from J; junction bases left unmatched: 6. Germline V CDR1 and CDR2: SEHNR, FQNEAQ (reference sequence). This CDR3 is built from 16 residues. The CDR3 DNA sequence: TGTGCCAGCAGCTTCGGTCTAGCGGGCGCCTACAATGAGCAGTTCTTC. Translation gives CASSFGLAGAYNEQFF.

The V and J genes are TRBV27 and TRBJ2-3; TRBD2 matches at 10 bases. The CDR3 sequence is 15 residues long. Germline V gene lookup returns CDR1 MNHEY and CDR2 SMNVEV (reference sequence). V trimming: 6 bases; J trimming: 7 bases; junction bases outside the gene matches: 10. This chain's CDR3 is CASSPSGSGLNTQYF. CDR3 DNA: TGTGCCAGCAGCCCTAGCGGGAGTGGGTTGAATACGCAGTATTTT.

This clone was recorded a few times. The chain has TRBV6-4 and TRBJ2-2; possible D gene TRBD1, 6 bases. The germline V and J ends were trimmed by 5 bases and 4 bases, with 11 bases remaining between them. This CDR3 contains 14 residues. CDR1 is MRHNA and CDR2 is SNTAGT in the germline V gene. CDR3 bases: TGTGCCAGCAGTCCTGAAGGGGGCACCGGGGAGCTGTTTTTT. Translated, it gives CASSPEGGTGELFF.

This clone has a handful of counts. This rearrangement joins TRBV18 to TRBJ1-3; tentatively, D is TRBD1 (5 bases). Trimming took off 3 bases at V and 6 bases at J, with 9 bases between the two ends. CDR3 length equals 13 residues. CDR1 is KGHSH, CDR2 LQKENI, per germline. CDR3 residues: CASSPARENTIYF. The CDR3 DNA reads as TGTGCCAGCTCACCGGCCAGGGAAAACACCATATATTTT. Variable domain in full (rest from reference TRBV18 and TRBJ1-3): NAGVMQNPRHLVRRRGQEARLRCSPMKGHSHVYWYRQLPEEGLKFMVYLQKENIIDESGMPKERFSAEFPKEGPSILRIQQVVRGDSAAYFCASSPARENTIYFGEGSWLTVV.

CDR3 amino acids: CASSPTVLPNYGYTF. CDR3 nucleotides: TGTGCCAGCAGCCCCACAGTACTCCCCAACTATGGCTACACCTTC. V is TRBV14 and J is TRBJ1-2, with D unresolved. Per the germline V gene, CDR1 is SGHDN and CDR2 is FVKESK. The V and J ends lost 4 bases and 2 bases respectively, with 14 bases between them. This CDR3 contains 15 residues.

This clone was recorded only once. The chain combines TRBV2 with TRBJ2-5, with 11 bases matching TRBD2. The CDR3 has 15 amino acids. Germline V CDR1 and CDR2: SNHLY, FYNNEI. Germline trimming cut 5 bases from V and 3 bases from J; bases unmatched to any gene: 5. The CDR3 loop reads CASSFTSGGKETQYF. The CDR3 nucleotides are TGTGCCAGCAGTTTTACTAGCGGGGGAAAAGAGACCCAGTACTTC.

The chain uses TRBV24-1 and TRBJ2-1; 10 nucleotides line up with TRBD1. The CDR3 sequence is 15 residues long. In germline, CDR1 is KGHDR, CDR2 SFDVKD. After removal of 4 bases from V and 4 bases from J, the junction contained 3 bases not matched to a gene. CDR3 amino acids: CATSDPGQGYNEQFF. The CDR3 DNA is TGTGCCACCAGTGACCCGGGACAGGGGTACAATGAGCAGTTCTTC.

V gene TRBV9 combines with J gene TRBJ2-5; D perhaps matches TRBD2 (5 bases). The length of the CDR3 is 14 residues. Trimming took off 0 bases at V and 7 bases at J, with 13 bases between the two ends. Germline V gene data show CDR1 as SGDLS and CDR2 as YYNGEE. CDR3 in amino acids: CASSVGYPSGTQYF. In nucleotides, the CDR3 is TGTGCCAGCAGCGTAGGCTACCCGAGCGGGACCCAGTACTTC.

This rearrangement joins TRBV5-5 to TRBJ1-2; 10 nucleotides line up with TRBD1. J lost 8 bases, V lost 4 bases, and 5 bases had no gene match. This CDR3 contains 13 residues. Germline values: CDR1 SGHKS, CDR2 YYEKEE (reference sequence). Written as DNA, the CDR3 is TGTGCCAGCAGCGTCGGACAGGGGGGAGGCTACACCTTC. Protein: CASSVGQGGGYTF.

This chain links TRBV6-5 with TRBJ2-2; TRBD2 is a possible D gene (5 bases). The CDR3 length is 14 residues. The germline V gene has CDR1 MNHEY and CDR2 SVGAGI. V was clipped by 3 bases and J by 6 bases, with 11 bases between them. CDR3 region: CASSYTPSSGELFF. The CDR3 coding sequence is TGTGCCAGCAGTTATACGCCTAGCTCCGGGGAGCTGTTTTTT.

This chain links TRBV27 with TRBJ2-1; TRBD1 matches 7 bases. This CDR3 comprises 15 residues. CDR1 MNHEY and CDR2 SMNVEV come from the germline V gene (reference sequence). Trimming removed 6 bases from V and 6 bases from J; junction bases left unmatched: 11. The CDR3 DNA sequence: TGTGCCAGCAGGGGCAGACAGGGAATATCCAATGAGCAGTTCTTC. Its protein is CASRGRQGISNEQFF.

The CDR3 sequence: CASSSAVDGYTF. In DNA, the CDR3 is TGTGCCAGCAGTTCAGCGGTTGATGGCTACACCTTC. The chain joins TRBV3-1 (or the pseudogene TRBV3-2) to TRBJ1-2; D uncertain. The V gene's germline CDR1 is LGHDT and CDR2 YNNKEL (reference sequence). V was pared by 6 bases and J by 6 bases, with 11 bases between. This CDR3 has 12 residues.

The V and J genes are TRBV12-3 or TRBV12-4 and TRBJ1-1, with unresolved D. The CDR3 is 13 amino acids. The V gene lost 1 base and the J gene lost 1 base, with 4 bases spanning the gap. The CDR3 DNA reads TGTGCCAGCAGTTTAGGCAGGAACACTGAAGCTTTCTTT. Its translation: CASSLGRNTEAFF.

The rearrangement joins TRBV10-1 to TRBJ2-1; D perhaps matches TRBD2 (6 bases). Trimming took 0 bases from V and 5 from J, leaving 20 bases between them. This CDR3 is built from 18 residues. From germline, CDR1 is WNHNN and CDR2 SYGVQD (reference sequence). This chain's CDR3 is CASSESMGLRRTHNEQFF. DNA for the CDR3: TGCGCCAGCAGTGAGTCTATGGGACTGAGGCGGACACACAATGAGCAGTTCTTC.

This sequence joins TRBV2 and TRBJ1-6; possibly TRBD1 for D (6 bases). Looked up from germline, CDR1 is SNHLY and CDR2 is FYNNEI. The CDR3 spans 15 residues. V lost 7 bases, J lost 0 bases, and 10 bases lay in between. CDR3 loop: CASMDRSSYNSPLHF. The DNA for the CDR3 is TGTGCCAGCATGGACAGATCCTCCTATAATTCACCCCTCCACTTT.

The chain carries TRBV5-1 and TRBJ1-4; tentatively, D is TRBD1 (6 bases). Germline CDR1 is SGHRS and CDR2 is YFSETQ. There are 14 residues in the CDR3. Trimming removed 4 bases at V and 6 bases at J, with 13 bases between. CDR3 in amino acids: CASSLRGIDEKLFF. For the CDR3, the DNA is TGCGCCAGCAGCCTGAGGGGGATTGATGAAAAACTGTTTTTT.

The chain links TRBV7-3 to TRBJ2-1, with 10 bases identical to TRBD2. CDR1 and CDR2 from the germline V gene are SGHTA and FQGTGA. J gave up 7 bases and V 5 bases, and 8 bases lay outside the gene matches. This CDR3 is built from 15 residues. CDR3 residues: CASSQLAGAGNEQFF. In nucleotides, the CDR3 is TGTGCCAGCAGCCAGCTAGCGGGAGCCGGTAATGAGCAGTTCTTC.